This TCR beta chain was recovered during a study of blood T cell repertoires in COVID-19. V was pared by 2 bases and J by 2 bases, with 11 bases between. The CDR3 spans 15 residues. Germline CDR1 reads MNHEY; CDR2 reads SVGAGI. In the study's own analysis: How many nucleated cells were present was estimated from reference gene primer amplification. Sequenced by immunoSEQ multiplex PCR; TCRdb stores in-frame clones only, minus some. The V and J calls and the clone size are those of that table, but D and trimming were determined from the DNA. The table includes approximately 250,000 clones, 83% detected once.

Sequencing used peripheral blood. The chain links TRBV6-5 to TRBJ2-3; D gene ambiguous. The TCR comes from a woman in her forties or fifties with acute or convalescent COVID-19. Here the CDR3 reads CASSYRSLPTDTQYF. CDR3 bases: TGTGCCAGCAGTTACAGAAGCCTACCCACAGATACGCAGTATTTT.